One sample yielded the 30 T cell receptor beta chains listed below, sequenced in a study of CD8 T cells in ankylosing spondylitis listed by TCRdb under 2017. What the research found in general, with its limitations: Blood from ankylosing spondylitis patients appeared to be characterized by a TCR beta motif made up of under ten highly homologous amino acid variants.

No cognate antigen is known for these TCRs. The library was built by means of 5' RACE. Instrument used: Illumina HiSeq 2500. TCRdb trimmed public reads at Q25 via fastp, called clones via MiXCR and kept in-frame beta chains. Rows matching on CDR3 protein sequence are summarized as one entry with the most common DNA and genes. For this sample the table gives 220,000 or so distinct CDR3 sequences, of which around 16% were detected only once. The top ten constitute about 39% of the sample. The sequencing input was blood, either unsorted or a sorted T cell fraction (not recorded which). These receptor sequences come from a male donor with ankylosing spondylitis.

J is TRBJ2-7 and V is TRBV3-1; D remains unclear. The ends were cut back, 2 bases at V and 3 bases at J, with 8 bases in the middle. CDR3 length: 13 residues. The germline V gene encodes CDR1 LGHDT and CDR2 YNNKEL (reference sequence). CDR3 coding DNA: TGTGCCAGCAGCCAAAACATGCTCTACGAGCAGTACTTC. It codes for CASSQNMLYEQYF.

This clonotype was seen at least ten times. The V call is TRBV9, the J call TRBJ1-2; TRBD1 matches 9 bases. The length of the CDR3 is 13 residues. Germline V gene sequence: CDR1 SGDLS, CDR2 YYNGEE. Losses at the gene ends were 4 bases for V and 4 bases for J; bases not matched to a gene: 2. The CDR3 loop is CASSMDRGYGYTF. The CDR3 nucleotides are TGTGCCAGCAGCATGGACAGGGGCTATGGCTACACCTTC.

Concerning this clonotype itself: A much more abundant neighbour one base away suggests this may be a read error. The CDR3 end shows no conserved phenylalanine or tryptophan, and so a read error is likely. In DNA, the CDR3 is TGTGCCAGCAGTTTTTGGGACGGAGCCTACGAGCAGTACTCC. This sequence encodes CASSFWDGAYEQYS. This chain links TRBV12-3 or TRBV12-4 with TRBJ2-7; D might be TRBD1 or TRBD2, each matching 5 bases. V lost 3 bases to trimming and J lost 2 bases, with 11 bases between them. The CDR3 covers 14 residues.

In this sample, this clonotype turned up a few times. The chain joins TRBV2 to TRBJ2-2, with 8 bases aligning to TRBD2. The CDR3 loop spans 14 amino acids. Germline V lookup: CDR1 SNHLY, CDR2 FYNNEI. The V and J ends lost 10 bases and 6 bases, in that order; junction bases with no gene match: 10. The CDR3 DNA reads TGTGCCACCTTGCCGACGGGAGGGTCCGGGGAGCTGTTTTTT. Translation gives CATLPTGGSGELFF.

V gene TRBV29-1 combines with J gene TRBJ1-1; D uncertain. The CDR3 spans 17 residues. Germline V CDR1 and CDR2: SQVTM, ANQGSEA. Trimming shortened V by 4 bases and J by 0 bases, and 21 bases separated the two germline ends. CDR3 in DNA: TGCAGCGTTGGAGTTGTCAACACCCTGGAGATGAACACTGAAGCTTTCTTT. It translates to CSVGVVNTLEMNTEAFF.

The chain joins TRBV5-6 to TRBJ2-1; 9 bases are shared with TRBD2. From germline, CDR1 is SGHDT and CDR2 YYEEEE. With 0 bases clipped from V and 3 bases from J, the junction kept 4 bases outside the gene matches. CDR3 length: 16 amino acids. The CDR3 protein is CASSLGASGVYNEQFF. Here the CDR3 DNA reads TGTGCCAGCAGCTTGGGGGCTAGCGGGGTCTACAATGAGCAGTTCTTC.

In its sample, this clonotype was seen a few times. The rearrangement uses TRBV12-3 or TRBV12-4 and TRBJ2-7, with TRBD2 identical over 11 bases. This CDR3 is 15 amino acids long. V lost 3 bases, J lost 1 base, and 2 bases stayed unmatched. The CDR3 nucleotides read TGTGCCAGCAGTTTCACTAGCGGGAGTTCCTACGAGCAGTACTTC. This codes for CASSFTSGSSYEQYF.

CDR3 protein: CASRPDRGLRYEQYF. CDR3 nucleotides: TGTGCCAGCAGGCCAGACAGGGGGCTACGCTACGAGCAGTACTTC. The chain has TRBV28 and TRBJ2-7; 10 bases fit TRBD1. The V gene end was trimmed by 6 bases and the J gene end by 3 bases; junction bases not matched to a gene: 8. The germline V gene encodes CDR1 MDHEN and CDR2 SYDVKM. CDR3 length: 15 residues.

V and J are TRBV28 and TRBJ2-1; perhaps TRBD1 as D (5 bases). V lost 1 base and J 4 bases, leaving 14 bases between the germline ends. Germline loops: CDR1 MDHEN, CDR2 SYDVKM. This CDR3 spans 16 amino acids. The CDR3 region is CASSLFYGTGYNEQFF. DNA for the CDR3: TGTGCCAGCAGTTTATTTTACGGTACAGGATACAATGAGCAGTTCTTC.

This chain connects TRBV7-6 to TRBJ2-5, with 7 bases identical to TRBD2. The CDR3 extends over 20 amino acids. Germline CDR1 is SGHVS and CDR2 is FNYEAQ. After removal of 6 bases from V and 2 bases from J, the junction contained 24 bases not matched to a gene. The CDR3 region has the DNA TGTGCCAGCAGACCTTCTGGTAGGCTAGCGGAGAGTTACAGGCAAGAGACCCAGTACTTC. This codes for CASRPSGRLAESYRQETQYF.

The J gene is TRBJ2-7, the V gene TRBV2; the D is unclear. The CDR3 extends over 14 amino acids. The V and J ends lost 3 bases and 3 bases respectively, with 12 bases between them. Germline V gene data show CDR1 as SNHLY and CDR2 as FYNNEI. The CDR3 DNA follows: TGTGCCAGCAGTGACGGCTCTTTACTCTACGAGCAGTACTTC. Protein product: CASSDGSLLYEQYF.

The sample holds many counts of this clonotype. The rearrangement joins TRBV6-2 or TRBV6-3 to TRBJ2-2, with TRBD2 matching over 8 bases. CDR1 MNHEY and CDR2 SVGEGT come from the germline V gene. V lost 7 bases and J lost 4; bases outside the gene matches: 5. The CDR3 spans 14 residues. CDR3: CASTQRETTGELFF. CDR3 sequence (DNA): TGTGCCAGCACCCAGCGGGAGACCACCGGGGAGCTGTTTTTT.

The gene calls are TRBV6-2 or TRBV6-3 and TRBJ1-1; the D gene is possibly TRBD1 (5 bases). Germline-derived CDR1 and CDR2 are MNHEY and SVGEGT. This CDR3 is built from 13 residues. Trimming left V 2 bases short and J 4 bases short, with 8 bases between. CDR3 sequence: CASSYEGITEAFF. CDR3 nucleotides: TGTGCCAGCAGTTACGAGGGGATCACTGAAGCTTTCTTT.

This clonotype was seen only a few times. The V gene is TRBV18, the J gene TRBJ2-1, with 14 bases aligning to TRBD2. Germline values: CDR1 KGHSH, CDR2 LQKENI. This CDR3 region has 17 residues. Trimming removed 3 bases from V and 10 bases from J; junction bases left unmatched: 11. As DNA, the CDR3 is TGTGCCAGCTCACCGCCACCGGGACTAGCGGGAGTCTGGGAGCAGTTCTTC. Translation gives CASSPPPGLAGVWEQFF.

This clonotype showed up just a few times. This chain connects TRBV5-1 to TRBJ2-7; D possibly uses TRBD1 or TRBD2 (5 bases each). Germline CDR1 SGHRS, CDR2 YFSETQ. This CDR3 is built from 12 residues. The ends were cut back, 2 bases at V and 6 bases at J, with 9 bases in the middle. Written as DNA, the CDR3 is TGCGCCAGCAGCTTCGCCGGGGCCGAGCAGTACTTC. Protein: CASSFAGAEQYF.

V and J are TRBV11-1 and TRBJ1-4, with no clear D. The CDR3 length is 18 residues. Trimming took 3 bases from V and 3 from J, leaving 20 bases between them. From germline, CDR1 is SGHAT and CDR2 FQDESV (reference sequence). The CDR3 DNA reads TGTGCCAGCAGCTTGGTCGCCCTCGGCGGCTCGGCTAATGAAAAACTGTTTTTT. Amino acid sequence: CASSLVALGGSANEKLFF. The whole variable domain, remainder taken from reference TRBV11-1 and TRBJ1-4, is EAEVAQSPRYKITEKSQAVAFWCDPISGHATLYWYRQILGQGPELLVQFQDESVVDDSQLPKDRFSAERLKGVDSTLKIQPAELGDSAMYLCASSLVALGGSANEKLFFGSGTQLSVL.

The CDR3 spells CASSLYMGTDTQYF. CDR3 bases: TGTGCCAGCAGTTTATACATGGGTACAGATACGCAGTATTTT. This sequence joins TRBV27 and TRBJ2-3, with no clear D. The V and J ends lost 1 base and 3 bases respectively, with 8 bases between them. CDR3 length: 14 amino acids. Germline V gene sequence: CDR1 MNHEY, CDR2 SMNVEV (reference sequence).

The V gene is TRBV9, the J gene TRBJ1-2; D is possibly TRBD1 (6 bases). Trimming removed 2 bases at V and 3 bases at J, with 14 bases between. The germline CDR1 and CDR2 sequences are SGDLS and YYNGEE. This CDR3 has 15 amino acids. The CDR3 DNA reads as TGTGCCAGCAGCGTTTACGAGACAGGTTACTATGGCTACACCTTC. The encoded protein is CASSVYETGYYGYTF.

This clonotype was seen more than once but under ten times. The chain joins TRBV9 to TRBJ2-4; D might be TRBD2 (5 bases). This CDR3 contains 15 residues. Per the germline V gene, CDR1 is SGDLS and CDR2 is YYNGEE. The V end was cut by 0 bases, the J end by 0 bases, with 7 bases between. The CDR3 DNA follows: TGTGCCAGCAGCGTAGACGGGGTAGCCAAAAACATTCAGTACTTC. It is translated as CASSVDGVAKNIQYF.

The chain uses TRBV30 and TRBJ2-1, with D tentatively TRBD1 or TRBD2 (5 bases each). The V gene's germline CDR1 is GTSNPN and CDR2 SVGIG (reference sequence). CDR3 length: 11 amino acids. Trimming removed 3 bases at V and 9 bases at J, with 9 bases between. CDR3 loop: CAWSSGGEQFF. Written as DNA, the CDR3 is TGTGCCTGGAGCAGTGGGGGTGAGCAGTTCTTC.

This chain joins TRBV5-5 and TRBJ2-7; 14 bases fit TRBD2. The CDR3 has 17 residues. V was pared by 4 bases and J by 0 bases, with 6 bases of the junction left unmatched. Germline V CDR1 and CDR2: SGHKS, YYEKEE (reference sequence). The DNA of the CDR3 is TGTGCCAGCAGCCCGGGGACTAGCGGGAGCATCTCCTACGAGCAGTACTTC. Translating gives CASSPGTSGSISYEQYF.

In its sample, this clonotype was seen a few times. J is TRBJ1-1 and V is TRBV28; D remains unclear. The germline V and J ends were trimmed by 0 bases and 1 base, with 3 bases remaining between them. Germline values: CDR1 MDHEN, CDR2 SYDVKM. The CDR3 has 13 residues. The CDR3 sequence: CASSLWRNTEAFF. The CDR3 nucleotides read TGTGCCAGCAGTTTATGGAGGAACACTGAAGCTTTCTTT.

This clonotype appeared a few times. The J gene is TRBJ2-1, the V gene TRBV4-1; 7 bases are a match to TRBD2. The V gene's germline CDR1 is MGHRA and CDR2 YSYEKL. The V and J ends lost 0 bases and 10 bases, in that order; junction bases with no gene match: 6. The CDR3 totals 14 residues. The CDR3 loop is CASSQDHAGEEQFF. DNA for the CDR3: TGCGCCAGCAGCCAAGATCATGCGGGGGAGGAGCAGTTCTTC.

The rearrangement joins TRBV2 to TRBJ2-3, with 10 bases lining up with TRBD2. Germline V gene lookup returns CDR1 SNHLY and CDR2 FYNNEI. This CDR3 spans 12 amino acids. The CDR3 spells CAAASGSVGQYF. The CDR3 DNA sequence: TGTGCAGCCGCTAGCGGGAGCGTCGGGCAGTATTTT.

This clonotype was seen repeatedly, ten times or more. The rearrangement links TRBV4-1 to TRBJ2-7; no clear D gene. Germline values: CDR1 MGHRA, CDR2 YSYEKL. The V and J ends lost 0 bases and 6 bases respectively, with 9 bases between them. The CDR3 sequence is 13 residues long. As DNA, the CDR3 is TGCGCCAGCAGCCAAGATTGGCCCCTCGAGCAGTACTTC. The encoded protein is CASSQDWPLEQYF.

This chain joins TRBV7-9 and TRBJ1-1, with D uncertain. The CDR3 loop spans 15 amino acids. Germline CDR1 reads SEHNR; CDR2 reads FQNEAQ (reference sequence). V was clipped by 4 bases and J by 0 bases, with 12 bases between them. CDR3 amino acids: CASSSSGLLNTEAFF. The CDR3 DNA sequence: TGTGCCAGCAGCTCCTCTGGTCTCCTGAACACTGAAGCTTTCTTT.

The genes are TRBV11-1 and TRBJ2-1; D might be TRBD2 (5 bases). The CDR3 has 19 residues. Germline values: CDR1 SGHAT, CDR2 FQDESV (reference sequence). The V and J ends lost 1 base and 0 bases respectively, with 19 bases between them. CDR3 loop: CASSLVGRGAPSSYNEQFF. The CDR3, as DNA: TGTGCCAGCAGCTTAGTGGGTCGGGGAGCCCCGAGCTCCTACAATGAGCAGTTCTTC. Drawing the rest from reference TRBV11-1 and TRBJ2-1, the complete variable domain is EAEVAQSPRYKITEKSQAVAFWCDPISGHATLYWYRQILGQGPELLVQFQDESVVDDSQLPKDRFSAERLKGVDSTLKIQPAELGDSAMYLCASSLVGRGAPSSYNEQFFGPGTRLTVL.

This clonotype was recorded at least ten times. The CDR3: CATSSSSGRDTQYF. CDR3 nucleotide sequence: TGTGCCACCAGCAGTTCTAGCGGGAGAGATACGCAGTATTTT. This chain joins TRBV15 and TRBJ2-3, with TRBD2 matching over 10 bases. The germline V gene encodes CDR1 LNHNV and CDR2 YYDKDF (reference sequence). The CDR3 length is 14 residues. V lost 3 bases and J lost 5; bases outside the gene matches: 2.

The CDR3 DNA sequence: TGTGCCAGCAGTCCCAGGGTGAGTGAGCAGTTCTTC. This codes for CASSPRVSEQFF. The chain carries TRBV12-3 or TRBV12-4 and TRBJ2-1; D is possibly TRBD1 (5 bases). The V gene lost 5 bases and the J gene lost 9 bases, with 11 bases spanning the gap. CDR3 size: 12 residues.

This clonotype was observed at least ten times. The gene calls are TRBV12-3 or TRBV12-4 and TRBJ1-2; maybe TRBD1 (5 bases). The CDR3 covers 13 residues. V was cut by 3 bases and J by 2 bases, with 7 bases left in between. CDR3: CASSFWGNYGYTF. CDR3 bases: TGTGCCAGCAGTTTCTGGGGGAACTATGGCTACACCTTC.